The TCR beta chain under discussion was sequenced for a study of blood T cells in healthy people across ages. A second PCR of roughly 6 to 12 cycles used a sample-barcoded 5' primer and a J-beta primer mix. TCRdb independently ran MiXCR on the 5' RACE reads; one entry per CDR3 protein. This sample has approximately 690,000 distinct CDR3 sequences, with under 70% found just once. Every sample gave at least 5 micrograms of total RNA when it was extracted. The length of the CDR3 is 13 residues. Trimming removed 6 bases from V and 8 bases from J, with 16 bases in between. The rearrangement joins TRBV12-3 or TRBV12-4 to TRBJ1-2, with a possible D match to TRBD1 (5 bases). This receptor was identified in a man in his fifties or sixties in good health. Sequenced sample: blood. CDR3 residues: CASSNRWAYGYTF. In DNA, the CDR3 is TGTGCCAGCAGCAACAGGTGGGCCTACGGCTACACCTTC.